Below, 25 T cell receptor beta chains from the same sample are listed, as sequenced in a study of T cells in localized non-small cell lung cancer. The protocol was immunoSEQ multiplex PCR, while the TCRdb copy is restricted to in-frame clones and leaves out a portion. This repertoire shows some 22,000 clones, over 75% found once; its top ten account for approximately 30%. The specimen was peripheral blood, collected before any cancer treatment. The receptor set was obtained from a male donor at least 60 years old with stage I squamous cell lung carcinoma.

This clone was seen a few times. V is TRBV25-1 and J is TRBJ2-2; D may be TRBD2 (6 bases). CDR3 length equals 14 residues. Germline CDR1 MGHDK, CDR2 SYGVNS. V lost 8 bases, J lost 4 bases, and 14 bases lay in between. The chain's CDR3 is CASQSQRVTGELFF. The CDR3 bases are TGTGCCAGCCAATCCCAGCGGGTCACCGGGGAGCTGTTTTTT.

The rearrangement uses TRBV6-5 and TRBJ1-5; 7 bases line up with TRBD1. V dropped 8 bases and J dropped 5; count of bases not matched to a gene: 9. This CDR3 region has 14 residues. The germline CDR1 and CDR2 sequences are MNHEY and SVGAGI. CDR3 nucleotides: TGTGCCAGCCGCTGGGACAGCCGAGATCAGCCCCAGCATTTT. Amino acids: CASRWDSRDQPQHF.

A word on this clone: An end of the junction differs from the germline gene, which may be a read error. The CDR3 loop reads CASRLLSGEGETQYF. The CDR3 nucleotides are TGCGCCAGCCGCTTACTCTCGGGAGAGGGTGAGACCCAGTACTTC. The V and J genes are TRBV5-1 and TRBJ2-5, with D maybe TRBD2 (6 bases). This CDR3 is 15 amino acids long. The V gene's germline CDR1 is SGHRS and CDR2 YFSETQ.

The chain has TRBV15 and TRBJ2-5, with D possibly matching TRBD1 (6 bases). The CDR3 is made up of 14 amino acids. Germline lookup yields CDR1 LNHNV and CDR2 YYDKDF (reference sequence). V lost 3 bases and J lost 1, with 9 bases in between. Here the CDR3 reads CATSRDSFQETQYF. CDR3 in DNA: TGTGCCACCAGCAGGGACAGCTTCCAAGAGACCCAGTACTTC.

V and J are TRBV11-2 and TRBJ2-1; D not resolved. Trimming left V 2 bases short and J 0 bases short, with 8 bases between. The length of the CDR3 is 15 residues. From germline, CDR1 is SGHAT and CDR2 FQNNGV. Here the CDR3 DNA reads TGTGCCAGCAGCTTAAAGGCTACCTCCTACAATGAGCAGTTCTTC. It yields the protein CASSLKATSYNEQFF.

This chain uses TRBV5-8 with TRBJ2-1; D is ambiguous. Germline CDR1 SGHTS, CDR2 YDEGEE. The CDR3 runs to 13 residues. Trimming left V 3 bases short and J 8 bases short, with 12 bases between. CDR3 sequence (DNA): TGTGCCAGCAGCTGGGTGGAGTCACATGAGCAGTTCTTC. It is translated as CASSWVESHEQFF.

CDR3 nucleotides: TGCAGCGAAACCTCTATGGGCGAGCAGTTCTTC. Translation gives CSETSMGEQFF. The genes are TRBV29-1 and TRBJ2-1, with unresolved D. V gave up 7 bases and J gave up 10 bases, with 14 bases separating them. CDR1 is SQVTM, CDR2 ANQGSEA, per germline. This CDR3 has 11 amino acids.

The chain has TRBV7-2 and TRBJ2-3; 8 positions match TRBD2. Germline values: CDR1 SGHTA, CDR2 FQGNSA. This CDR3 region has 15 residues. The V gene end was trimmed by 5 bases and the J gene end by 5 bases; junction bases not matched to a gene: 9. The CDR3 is CASSRLGAGEDTQYF. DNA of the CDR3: TGTGCCAGCAGCCGATTGGGAGCGGGAGAAGATACGCAGTATTTT.

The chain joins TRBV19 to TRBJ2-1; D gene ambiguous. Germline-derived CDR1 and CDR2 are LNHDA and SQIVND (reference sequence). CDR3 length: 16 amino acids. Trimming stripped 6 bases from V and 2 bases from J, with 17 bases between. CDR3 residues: CASSPPLRFTYNEQFF. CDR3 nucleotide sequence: TGTGCCAGTAGCCCTCCCCTGCGGTTTACCTACAATGAGCAGTTCTTC.

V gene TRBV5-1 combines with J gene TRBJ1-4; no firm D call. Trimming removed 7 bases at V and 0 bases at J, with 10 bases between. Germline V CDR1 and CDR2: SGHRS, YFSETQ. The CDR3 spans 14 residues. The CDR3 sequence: CASGRLATNEKLFF. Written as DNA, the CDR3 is TGCGCCAGCGGAAGGCTTGCAACTAATGAAAAACTGTTTTTT.

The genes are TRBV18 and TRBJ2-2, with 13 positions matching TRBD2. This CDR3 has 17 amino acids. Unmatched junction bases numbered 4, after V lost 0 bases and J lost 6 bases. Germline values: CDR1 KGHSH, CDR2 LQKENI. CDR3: CASSPPGLAGSAGELFF. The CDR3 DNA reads TGTGCCAGCTCACCACCGGGACTAGCGGGGTCTGCCGGGGAGCTGTTTTTT.

The CDR3 coding sequence is TGTGCCAGCAGCAGTGGAGGGGGCGTCCAGCCCCAGCATTTT. Translated, it gives CASSSGGGVQPQHF. The chain couples TRBV7-2 to TRBJ1-5, with 7 positions matching TRBD1. The CDR3 loop spans 14 amino acids. Germline lookup yields CDR1 SGHTA and CDR2 FQGNSA. The ends lost 5 bases at V and 7 bases at J; junction bases unmatched: 8.

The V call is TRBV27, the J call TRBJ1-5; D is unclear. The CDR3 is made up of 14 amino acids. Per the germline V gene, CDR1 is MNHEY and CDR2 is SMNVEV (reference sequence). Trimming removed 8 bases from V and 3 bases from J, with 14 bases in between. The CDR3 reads CASQKLADNQPQHF. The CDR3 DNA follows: TGTGCCAGCCAAAAATTGGCGGACAATCAGCCCCAGCATTTT.

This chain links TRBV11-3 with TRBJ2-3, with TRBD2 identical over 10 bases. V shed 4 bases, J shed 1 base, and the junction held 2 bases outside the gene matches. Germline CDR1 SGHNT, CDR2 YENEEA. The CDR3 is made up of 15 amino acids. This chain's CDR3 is CASSYGTSGTDTQYF. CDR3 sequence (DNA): TGTGCCAGCAGCTACGGGACTAGCGGCACAGATACGCAGTATTTT.

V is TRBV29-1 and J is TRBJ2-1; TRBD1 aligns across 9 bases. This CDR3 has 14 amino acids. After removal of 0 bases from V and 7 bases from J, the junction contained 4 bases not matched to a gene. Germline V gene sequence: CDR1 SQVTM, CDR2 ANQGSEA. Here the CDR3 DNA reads TGCAGCGTTGAAGACTTCGGGACAGGGAATGAGCAGTTCTTC. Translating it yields CSVEDFGTGNEQFF.

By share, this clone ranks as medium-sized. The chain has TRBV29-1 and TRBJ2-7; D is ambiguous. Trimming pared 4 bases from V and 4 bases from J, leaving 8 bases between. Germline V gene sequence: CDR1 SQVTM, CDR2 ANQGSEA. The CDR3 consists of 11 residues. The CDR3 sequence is CSVGADYEQYF. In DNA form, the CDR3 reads TGCAGCGTTGGGGCCGATTACGAGCAGTACTTC.

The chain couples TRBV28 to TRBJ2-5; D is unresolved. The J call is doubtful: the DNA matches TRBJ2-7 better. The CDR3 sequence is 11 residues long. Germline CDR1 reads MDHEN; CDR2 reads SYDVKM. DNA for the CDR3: TGTGCCAGCAGTTTGGGGTACGAGCAGTACTTC. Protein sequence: CASSLGYEQYF.

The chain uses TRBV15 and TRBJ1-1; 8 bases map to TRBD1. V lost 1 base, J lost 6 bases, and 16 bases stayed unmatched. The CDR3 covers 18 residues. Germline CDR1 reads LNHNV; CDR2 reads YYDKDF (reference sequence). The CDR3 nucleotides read TGTGCCACCAGCAGAGGGTACAGGGGGGAACGGAGACACGCTGAAGCTTTCTTT. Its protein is CATSRGYRGERRHAEAFF.

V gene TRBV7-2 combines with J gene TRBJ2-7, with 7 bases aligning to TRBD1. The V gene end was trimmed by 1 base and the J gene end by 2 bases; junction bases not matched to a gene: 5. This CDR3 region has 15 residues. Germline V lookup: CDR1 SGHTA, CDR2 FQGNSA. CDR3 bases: TGTGCCAGCAGCTTAGGGGTTACAGGGGCCTACGAGCAGTACTTC. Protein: CASSLGVTGAYEQYF. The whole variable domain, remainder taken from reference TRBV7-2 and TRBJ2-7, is GAGVSQSPSNKVTEKGKDVELRCDPISGHTALYWYRQSLGQGLEFLIYFQGNSAPDKSGLPSDRFSAERTGGSVSTLTIQRTQQEDSAVYLCASSLGVTGAYEQYFGPGTRLTVT.

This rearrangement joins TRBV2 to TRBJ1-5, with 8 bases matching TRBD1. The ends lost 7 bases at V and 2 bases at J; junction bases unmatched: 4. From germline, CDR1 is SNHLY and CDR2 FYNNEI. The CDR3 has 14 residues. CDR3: CASTLQGGNQPQHF. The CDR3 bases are TGTGCCAGCACCCTACAGGGGGGCAATCAGCCCCAGCATTTT.

Here the CDR3 DNA reads TGTGCCAGCAGCTCAGATAAGACCTACAATGAGCAGTTCTTC. Its translation: CASSSDKTYNEQFF. The rearrangement links TRBV11-3 to TRBJ2-1; D is unclear. V gave up 4 bases and J gave up 2 bases, with 9 bases separating them. From germline, CDR1 is SGHNT and CDR2 YENEEA. The CDR3 spans 14 residues.

The CDR3 DNA is TGTGCCAGCAGCTTGCCTACTGGAAACACCATATATTTT. Translated: CASSLPTGNTIYF. The chain joins TRBV5-6 to TRBJ1-3, with no clear D. The CDR3 spans 13 residues. Germline CDR1 is SGHDT and CDR2 is YYEEEE. The V gene lost 1 base and the J gene lost 2 bases, with 4 bases spanning the gap.

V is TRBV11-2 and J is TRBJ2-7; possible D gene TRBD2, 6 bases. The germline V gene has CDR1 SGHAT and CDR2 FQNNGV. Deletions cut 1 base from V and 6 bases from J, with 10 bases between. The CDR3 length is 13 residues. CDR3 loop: CASSLGGTGEQYF. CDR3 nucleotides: TGTGCCAGCAGCTTAGGAGGGACTGGCGAGCAGTACTTC.

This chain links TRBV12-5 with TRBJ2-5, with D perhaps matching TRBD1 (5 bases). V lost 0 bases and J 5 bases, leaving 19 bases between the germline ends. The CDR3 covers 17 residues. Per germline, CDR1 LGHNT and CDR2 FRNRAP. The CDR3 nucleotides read TGTGCTAGTGGTTTGGTACGGGCAGGGATAGTTCGGGAGACCCAGTACTTC. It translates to CASGLVRAGIVRETQYF.

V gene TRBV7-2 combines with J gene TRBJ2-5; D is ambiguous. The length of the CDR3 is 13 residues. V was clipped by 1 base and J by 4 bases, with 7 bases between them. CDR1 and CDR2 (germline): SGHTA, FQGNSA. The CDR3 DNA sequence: TGTGCCAGCAGCTTAGGCGGTGGAGAGACCCAGTACTTC. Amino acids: CASSLGGGETQYF. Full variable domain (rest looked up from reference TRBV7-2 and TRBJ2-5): GAGVSQSPSNKVTEKGKDVELRCDPISGHTALYWYRQSLGQGLEFLIYFQGNSAPDKSGLPSDRFSAERTGGSVSTLTIQRTQQEDSAVYLCASSLGGGETQYFGPGTRLLVL.